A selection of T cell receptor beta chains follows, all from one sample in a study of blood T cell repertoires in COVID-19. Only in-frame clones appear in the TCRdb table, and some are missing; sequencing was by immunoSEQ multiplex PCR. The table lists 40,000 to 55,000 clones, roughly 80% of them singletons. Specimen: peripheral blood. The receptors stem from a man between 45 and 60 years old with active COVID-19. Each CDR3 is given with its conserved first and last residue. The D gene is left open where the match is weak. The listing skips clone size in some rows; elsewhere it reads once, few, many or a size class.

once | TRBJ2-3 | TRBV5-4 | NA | TGTGCCAGCAGGGGGCCTCCGGGCACAGATACGCAGTATTTT | CASRGPPGTDTQYF
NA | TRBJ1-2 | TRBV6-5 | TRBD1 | TGTGCCAGCACTACAGGGGGCGCGGGGAACTATGGCTACACCTTC | CASTTGGAGNYGYTF
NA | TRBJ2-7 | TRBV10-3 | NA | TGTGCCATCAGTGAGACAGGGACTACCTACGAGCAGTACTTC | CAISETGTTYEQYF
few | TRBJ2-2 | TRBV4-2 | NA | TGTGCCAGCAGCCAACATCACGACCAGGACACCGGGGAGCTGTTTTTT | CASSQHHDQDTGELFF
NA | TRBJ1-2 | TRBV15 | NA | TGTGCCACCAGCAGAGATCGGGATTCGGGCGGCTACACCTTC | CATSRDRDSGGYTF
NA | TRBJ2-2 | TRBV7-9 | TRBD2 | TGTGCCAGCAGCTTACCGCGGGGGTCCGGGGAGCTGTTTTTT | CASSLPRGSGELFF
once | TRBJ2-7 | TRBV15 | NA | TGTGCCACCAGCAGAGACAGGGGTGGTGAGCAGTACTTC | CATSRDRGGEQYF
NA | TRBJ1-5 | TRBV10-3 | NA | TGTGCGCTCGGGTCAGGGATCAATCAGCCCCAGCATTTT | CALGSGINQPQHF
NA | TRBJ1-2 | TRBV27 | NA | TGTGCCAGCAGTTCGGGGATGTGGTATGGCTACACCTTC | CASSSGMWYGYTF
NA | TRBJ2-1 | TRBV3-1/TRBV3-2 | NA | TGTGCCAGCAGCCAAGCCCCGGGGATTATCTATGAGCAGTTCTTC | CASSQAPGIIYEQFF
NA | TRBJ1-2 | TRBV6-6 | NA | TGTGCCAGCAGTTACAGCGGGGGATCTAACTATGGCTACACCTTC | CASSYSGGSNYGYTF
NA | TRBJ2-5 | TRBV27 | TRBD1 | TGTGCCAGCAGGACGACAGGGGGCTGGGAGACCCAGTACTTC | CASRTTGGWETQYF
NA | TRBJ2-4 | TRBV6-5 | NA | TGTGCCAGCAGTCGCGGGGGCCTAGCCAAAAACATTCAGTACTTC | CASSRGGLAKNIQYF
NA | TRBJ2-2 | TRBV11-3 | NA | TGTGCCAGCAGCCCAGACTCCGGGGAGCTGTTTTTT | CASSPDSGELFF
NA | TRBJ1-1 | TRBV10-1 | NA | TGCGCCAGCCGGGCGGGATCCGGGCACACTGAAGCTTTCTTT | CASRAGSGHTEAFF
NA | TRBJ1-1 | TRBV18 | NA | TGTGCCAGCTCAAGCGTACTAGAAACCGAAGCTTTCTTT | CASSSVLETEAFF
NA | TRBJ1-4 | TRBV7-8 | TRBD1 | TGTGCCAGCAGCTTAGCGGGACAGTTCGATGAAAAACTGTTTTTT | CASSLAGQFDEKLFF
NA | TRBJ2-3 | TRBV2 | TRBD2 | TGTGCCAGCTCTGCCGGGACTAGCGGGGGGGTTGGAGATACGCAGTATTTT | CASSAGTSGGVGDTQYF
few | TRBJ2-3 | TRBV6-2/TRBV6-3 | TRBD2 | TGTGCCAGCAGTTACGAACTAGCGGGGGGTCCCCTCACAGATACGCAGTATTTT | CASSYELAGGPLTDTQYF
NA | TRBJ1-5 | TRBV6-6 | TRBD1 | TGTGCCAGCAGCAAAAAGGGACAGGATCATCAGCCCCAGCATTTT | CASSKKGQDHQPQHF
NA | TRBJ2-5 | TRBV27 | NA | TGTGCCAGCTCCTCGGGACAAAAAGAGACCCAGTACTTC | CASSSGQKETQYF
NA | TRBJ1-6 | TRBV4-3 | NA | TGCGCCAGCAGCCGACTAGGACGCTCCTATAATTCACCCCTCCACTTT | CASSRLGRSYNSPLHF
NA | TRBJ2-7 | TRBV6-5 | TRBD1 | TGTGCCAGCAGTTCCCAGGGGGTTAGGTTATACGAGCAGTACTTC | CASSSQGVRLYEQYF
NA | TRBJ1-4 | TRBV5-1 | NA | TGCGCCAGCAGCTTGGCAGGCTCAACTAATGAAAAACTGTTTTTT | CASSLAGSTNEKLFF
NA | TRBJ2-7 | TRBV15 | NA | TGTGCCACCAGCAGAGAGGCTCTTACCTACGAGCAGTACTTC | CATSREALTYEQYF
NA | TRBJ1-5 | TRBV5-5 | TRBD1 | TGTGCCAGCAGCCCGTCCAGGACAGGGGGGGACAATCAGCCCCAGCATTTT | CASSPSRTGGDNQPQHF
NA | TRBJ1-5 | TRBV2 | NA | TGTGCCAGCAGTGGCGGACATGCCCAGCATTTT | CASSGGHAQHF
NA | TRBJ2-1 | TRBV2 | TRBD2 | TGTGCCAGCAGCGGATGGACTAGCGGGGGGAACAATGAGCAGTTCTTC | CASSGWTSGGNNEQFF
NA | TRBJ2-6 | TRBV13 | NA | TGTGCCAGCAGCCTCCGTACTGGGGCCAACGTCCTGACTTTC | CASSLRTGANVLTF
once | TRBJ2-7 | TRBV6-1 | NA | TGTGCCAGCAGTGAAGCGTGGCAGGGGCCACGATACGAGCAGTACTTC | CASSEAWQGPRYEQYF
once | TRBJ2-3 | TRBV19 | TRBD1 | TGTGCCAGTAGTGCCGACAGGGGCCTGGATACGCAGTATTTT | CASSADRGLDTQYF
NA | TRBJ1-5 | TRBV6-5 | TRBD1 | TGTGCCAGCAGAAAACAGGGGGGTGGCAATCAGCCCCAGCATTTT | CASRKQGGGNQPQHF
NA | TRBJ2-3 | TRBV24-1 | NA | TGTGCCACCAGTGATACGACAGTAGATACGCAGTATTTT | CATSDTTVDTQYF